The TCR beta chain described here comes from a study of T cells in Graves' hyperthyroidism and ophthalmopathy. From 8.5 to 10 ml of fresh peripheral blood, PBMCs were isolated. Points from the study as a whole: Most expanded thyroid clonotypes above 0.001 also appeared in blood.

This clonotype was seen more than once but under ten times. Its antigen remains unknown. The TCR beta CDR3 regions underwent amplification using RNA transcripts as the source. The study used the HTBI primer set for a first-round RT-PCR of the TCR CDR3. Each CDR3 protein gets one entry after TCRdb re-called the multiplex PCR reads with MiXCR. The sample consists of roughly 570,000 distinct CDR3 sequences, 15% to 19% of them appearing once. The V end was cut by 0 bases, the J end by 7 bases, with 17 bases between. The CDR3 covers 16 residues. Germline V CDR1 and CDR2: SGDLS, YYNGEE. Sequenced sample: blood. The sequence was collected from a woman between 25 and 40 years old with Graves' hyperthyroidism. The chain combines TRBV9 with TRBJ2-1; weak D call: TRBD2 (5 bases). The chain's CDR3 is CASSVEGSEVLNEQFF. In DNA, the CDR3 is TGTGCCAGCAGCGTAGAAGGGAGTGAAGTTTTGAATGAGCAGTTCTTC.